The 14 T cell receptor beta chains presented below share a single source sample, sequenced in a study of cytomegalovirus exposure and HLA in healthy donors. PCR was performed using 60 Vbeta and 13 Jbeta primers. TCRdb's copy holds only in-frame clones and misses some; the assay was immunoSEQ multiplex PCR. The sample yields 150,000 to 170,000 clones, approximately 80% seen once. What was sequenced was PBMCs. These receptors came from a young man in good health and CMV-seropositive.

V usage is TRBV14 and J usage is TRBJ1-1; D remains ambiguous. The CDR3 runs to 13 residues. The germline V gene encodes CDR1 SGHDN and CDR2 FVKESK. V was cut by 5 bases and J by 0 bases, with 7 bases left in between. This chain's CDR3 is CASSVHLNTEAFF. The CDR3 DNA reads TGTGCCAGCAGCGTACACCTGAACACTGAAGCTTTCTTT.

The chain joins TRBV5-1 to TRBJ1-5; D uncertain. Trimming took off 0 bases at V and 4 bases at J, with 17 bases between the two ends. The CDR3 totals 17 residues. Germline loops: CDR1 SGHRS, CDR2 YFSETQ. Written as DNA, the CDR3 is TGCGCCAGCAGCTTGGGGCCGTTGGGAGGGAGGAATCAGCCCCAGCATTTT. Protein sequence: CASSLGPLGGRNQPQHF. Together with reference TRBV5-1 and TRBJ1-5, the CDR3 gives the full variable domain: KAGVTQTPRYLIKTRGQQVTLSCSPISGHRSVSWYQQTPGQGLQFLFEYFSETQRNKGNFPGRFSGRQFSNSRSEMNVSTLELGDSALYLCASSLGPLGGRNQPQHFGDGTRLSIL.

CDR3 DNA: TGTGCCAGCAGCTTAAGCGGGTCAGGATCCAATGAGCAGTTCTTC. Its translation is CASSLSGSGSNEQFF. The rearrangement uses TRBV7-9 and TRBJ2-1, with D possibly matching TRBD2 (6 bases). Germline lookup yields CDR1 SEHNR and CDR2 FQNEAQ (reference sequence). This CDR3 is built from 15 residues. Trimming left V 2 bases short and J 6 bases short, with 14 bases between.

The rearrangement joins TRBV9 to TRBJ1-1, with D unresolved. CDR1 is SGDLS, CDR2 YYNGEE, per germline. This CDR3 is 14 amino acids long. V lost 0 bases, J lost 4 bases, and 10 bases lay in between. The CDR3 region is CASSVDRGSTEAFF. In DNA form, the CDR3 reads TGTGCCAGCAGCGTAGATCGGGGTAGCACTGAAGCTTTCTTT.

This rearrangement joins TRBV2 to TRBJ1-1; D unresolved. Germline V gene sequence: CDR1 SNHLY, CDR2 FYNNEI. V shed 6 bases and J shed 2 bases, with 7 bases lying between them. The CDR3 is made up of 12 amino acids. This CDR3 is CASSRINTEAFF. As DNA, the CDR3 is TGTGCCAGCAGCCGTATAAACACTGAAGCTTTCTTT.

The chain is built from TRBV5-5 and TRBJ1-5; tentatively, D is TRBD1 (5 bases). The V gene lost 3 bases and the J gene lost 8 bases, with 21 bases spanning the gap. The CDR3 has 16 amino acids. Germline V gene lookup returns CDR1 SGHKS and CDR2 YYEKEE (reference sequence). The CDR3 nucleotides are TGTGCCAGCAGCTCTCAGGGACGGTCCTCGGGGGAGCCCCAGCATTTT. Its translation: CASSSQGRSSGEPQHF. Together with reference TRBV5-5 and TRBJ1-5, the CDR3 gives the full variable domain: DAGVTQSPTHLIKTRGQQVTLRCSPISGHKSVSWYQQVLGQGPQFIFQYYEKEERGRGNFPDRFSARQFPNYSSELNVNALLLGDSALYLCASSSQGRSSGEPQHFGDGTRLSIL.

J is TRBJ2-7 and V is TRBV7-2; the D gene is possibly TRBD2 (6 bases). Trimming stripped 3 bases from V and 0 bases from J, with 9 bases between. The CDR3 loop spans 14 amino acids. CDR1 SGHTA and CDR2 FQGNSA come from the germline V gene. This CDR3 is CASSFGRDSYEQYF. The CDR3 nucleotides are TGTGCCAGCAGCTTTGGGCGGGACTCCTACGAGCAGTACTTC.

J is TRBJ2-1 and V is TRBV25-1, with TRBD2 identical over 13 bases. Germline V CDR1 and CDR2: MGHDK, SYGVNS. This CDR3 region has 15 residues. V dropped 6 bases and J dropped 7; count of bases not matched to a gene: 6. CDR3 residues: CASSRTSGSRNEQFF. The CDR3 coding sequence is TGTGCCAGCAGCAGGACTAGCGGGAGTCGGAATGAGCAGTTCTTC.

This sequence joins TRBV5-1 and TRBJ2-1; D call uncertain. Trimming shortened V by 0 bases and J by 2 bases, and 9 bases separated the two germline ends. Germline values: CDR1 SGHRS, CDR2 YFSETQ. This CDR3 region has 15 residues. The CDR3 here is CASSLDLQAYNEQFF. CDR3 sequence (DNA): TGCGCCAGCAGCTTGGATCTCCAGGCCTACAATGAGCAGTTCTTC.

The chain recombines TRBV4-2 with TRBJ2-1; 8 bases are shared with TRBD2. The V and J ends lost 1 base and 8 bases, in that order; junction bases with no gene match: 13. This CDR3 region has 17 residues. Germline V gene lookup returns CDR1 LGHNA and CDR2 YNFKEQ. The CDR3 DNA reads TGTGCCAGCAGCCAAGGGGGGGCTAGCGGGCCCATACATGAGCAGTTCTTC. Its protein product is CASSQGGASGPIHEQFF.

J is TRBJ2-1 and V is TRBV28, with TRBD2 identical over 13 bases. The CDR3 consists of 15 residues. The V and J ends lost 4 bases and 7 bases, in that order; junction bases with no gene match: 4. Germline lookup yields CDR1 MDHEN and CDR2 SYDVKM. The CDR3 region is CASSSGLAGVNEQFF. The CDR3 DNA is TGTGCCAGCAGTTCCGGACTAGCGGGAGTTAATGAGCAGTTCTTC.

This chain links TRBV7-3 with TRBJ2-5; the D gene is possibly TRBD2 (5 bases). The germline gives CDR1 SGHTA, CDR2 FQGTGA. CDR3 length equals 13 residues. Between the trimmed V and J ends, which lost 4 bases and 1 base, there was a span of 7 bases. The CDR3 bases are TGTGCCAGCAGCTCCCGGGGCCAAGAGACCCAGTACTTC. Encoded protein: CASSSRGQETQYF.

In its sample, this clone was seen a few times. This chain uses TRBV25-1 with TRBJ2-1; TRBD2 matches 8 bases. Unmatched junction bases numbered 9, after V lost 2 bases and J lost 3 bases. Germline V lookup: CDR1 MGHDK, CDR2 SYGVNS. The CDR3 extends over 17 amino acids. The CDR3 reads CASSEPSEREIYNEQFF. The CDR3 DNA follows: TGTGCCAGCAGTGAACCCTCGGAGCGGGAGATCTACAATGAGCAGTTCTTC.

This clone was counted a single time. This chain links TRBV15 with TRBJ2-7; D remains ambiguous. The germline V gene has CDR1 LNHNV and CDR2 YYDKDF (reference sequence). The CDR3 has 17 amino acids. The V and J ends lost 0 bases and 4 bases respectively, with 19 bases between them. Here the CDR3 DNA reads TGTGCCACCAGCAGAGATGTTACAACTCAGGATCCTTACGAGCAGTACTTC. It translates to CATSRDVTTQDPYEQYF. The variable domain in full, with the rest retrieved from reference TRBV15 and TRBJ2-7, is DAMVIQNPRYQVTQFGKPVTLSCSQTLNHNVMYWYQQKSSQAPKLLFHYYDKDFNNEADTPDNFQSRRPNTSFCFLDIRSPGLGDTAMYLCATSRDVTTQDPYEQYFGPGTRLTVT.